This TCR beta chain stems from a study of post-analysis software for immune sequencing data. On the study more broadly: The study covered relapsing-remitting, secondary progressive and progressive-relapsing courses of multiple sclerosis. Study outcomes and limitations: TRBV5-6, TRBV5-1 and TRBV20-1 were among five TRBV segments more frequent in patients than controls. Significantly decreased normalized Chao1 diversity was recorded for multiple sclerosis patients relative to controls. With F measure, samples from one preparation batch clustered together strongly.

This clonotype was recorded a few times. The antigen is unknown. Presence of unique molecular identifiers characterized the TCR beta cDNA libraries. Researchers reported 520,000 or so cDNA molecules coming from approximately 0.95 to 9.8 million T cells. TCRdb recomputed calls from the PCR reads with MiXCR, one row per CDR3 protein. The table shows about 540,000 distinct CDR3 sequences, with around 31% occurring only once. The V end lost 6 bases, the J end lost 6 bases, and 17 bases lay between the germline ends. This CDR3 contains 14 residues. Germline values: CDR1 MNHNS, CDR2 SASEGT. The TCR sequence derives from a girl younger than 18 with multiple sclerosis. The chain links TRBV6-1 to TRBJ1-1; TRBD1 is a possible D gene (6 bases). Sequencing input: blood. The CDR3 nucleotides are TGTGCCAGCAGCGCCACAGGGAGGGGCCCTGAAGCTTTCTTT. Amino acid sequence: CASSATGRGPEAFF.